This TCR beta chain was sequenced in a study of neurological immune-mediated disorders. TCRdb re-called the 5' RACE reads with MiXCR, one entry per CDR3 protein. The table shows around 46,000 distinct CDR3 sequences, with around 25% occurring only once. This TCR derives from a woman aged 65 to 85 in good health. The material sequenced was PBMCs.

The CDR3: CASSMRSGANVLTF. As DNA, the CDR3 is TGTGCCAGCAGCATGCGTTCTGGGGCCAACGTCCTGACTTTC. J is TRBJ2-6 and V is TRBV9; no firm D call. Germline CDR1 and CDR2: SGDLS and YYNGEE. The CDR3 consists of 14 residues. V was cut by 4 bases and J by 1 base, with 6 bases left in between.